Presented here are 7 T cell receptor beta chains from one specimen sequenced in a study of cytomegalovirus exposure and HLA in healthy donors. The PCR made use of 60 Vbeta and 13 Jbeta primers. Profiled with immunoSEQ multiplex PCR; TCRdb holds only in-frame clones, not every one. Found here are roughly 200,000 clones; the top ten clones hold 6.5%. Sequencing used PBMCs. The receptors derive from a man aged 30 to 39 in good health and CMV-seronegative.

The chain employs TRBV6-5 and TRBJ1-5; 8 positions agree with TRBD1. The CDR3 has 15 residues. Germline V lookup: CDR1 MNHEY, CDR2 SVGAGI. Trimming took 6 bases from V and 4 from J; bases not matched to a gene: 8. CDR3 bases: TGTGCCAGCAGGGTCCTAGGGACAGGAAATCAGCCCCAGCATTTT. It is translated as CASRVLGTGNQPQHF.

CDR3 loop: CASSLGGLVGLNEQFF. CDR3 nucleotide sequence: TGTGCCAGCAGCTTGGGTGGACTAGTCGGATTGAATGAGCAGTTCTTC. The rearrangement joins TRBV11-2 to TRBJ2-1; TRBD2 matches at 7 bases. The CDR3 loop spans 16 amino acids. V shed 3 bases, J shed 7 bases, and the junction held 12 bases outside the gene matches. Per germline, CDR1 SGHAT and CDR2 FQNNGV. Filled out from reference TRBV11-2 and TRBJ2-1, the complete variable domain reads EAGVAQSPRYKIIEKRQSVAFWCNPISGHATLYWYQQILGQGPKLLIQFQNNGVVDDSQLPKDRFSAERLKGVDSTLKIQPAKLEDSAVYLCASSLGGLVGLNEQFFGPGTRLTVL.

The rearrangement uses TRBV4-3 and TRBJ2-7; D gene unclear. With 6 bases removed from V and 5 bases from J, the gap between germline ends came to 11 bases. This CDR3 comprises 12 residues. The germline gives CDR1 LGHNA, CDR2 YSLEER. The CDR3 sequence is CASSLGGDEQYF. In DNA, the CDR3 is TGCGCCAGCAGTCTAGGTGGAGACGAGCAGTACTTC.

The rearrangement uses TRBV2 and TRBJ1-4; possible D gene TRBD1, 5 bases. CDR3 length: 14 residues. Germline lookup yields CDR1 SNHLY and CDR2 FYNNEI. Between the trimmed V and J ends, which lost 6 bases and 0 bases, there was a span of 8 bases. This chain's CDR3 is CASSQQATNEKLFF. The CDR3 region has the DNA TGTGCCAGCAGCCAACAGGCAACTAATGAAAAACTGTTTTTT.

This chain uses TRBV5-4 with TRBJ1-4, with D uncertain. This CDR3 is 17 amino acids long. The V end lost 0 bases, the J end lost 3 bases, and 15 bases lay between the germline ends. Per the germline V gene, CDR1 is SGHNT and CDR2 is YYREEE (reference sequence). The CDR3 protein is CASSLGGSPEANEKLFF. The CDR3, as DNA: TGTGCCAGCAGCTTGGGAGGCAGCCCCGAGGCTAATGAAAAACTGTTTTTT.

This chain joins TRBV5-4 and TRBJ2-3, with D possibly being TRBD2 (6 bases). In germline, CDR1 is SGHNT, CDR2 YYREEE (reference sequence). The CDR3 sequence is 16 residues long. Trimming left V 3 bases short and J 2 bases short, with 16 bases between. This chain's CDR3 is CASSSGTRAATDTQYF. The CDR3 DNA sequence: TGTGCCAGCAGCTCGGGGACTCGGGCGGCCACAGATACGCAGTATTTT.

The V gene is TRBV29-1, the J gene TRBJ2-7; 10 bases are a match to TRBD1. The length of the CDR3 is 12 residues. Germline CDR1 and CDR2: SQVTM and ANQGSEA. V lost 6 bases to trimming and J lost 6 bases; unmatched junction nucleotides: 5. CDR3 sequence reads: CSVRTGGIEQYF. The CDR3 DNA is TGCAGCGTACGGACAGGGGGAATCGAGCAGTACTTC.